This T cell receptor beta chain is from a study of vaccination and CD4 T cells after COVID-19. Turning to the study itself: Convalescent cases consisted of six males and four females, of whom two were Hispanic. Collection of post-COVID samples occurred a median 101 days after diagnosis, spanning a range of 35 to 161.

The V gene's germline CDR1 is MNHNS and CDR2 SASEGT. The CDR3 extends over 13 amino acids. Trimming shortened V by 5 bases and J by 5 bases, and 12 bases separated the two germline ends. CD4+ T cells that had been cultured provided DNA sequenced with the Oncomine TCR Beta short-read assay. TCRdb reanalysed the PCR reads using MiXCR and keeps one entry per CDR3 protein. This table has tens of thousands of distinct CDR3 sequences, approximately 28% appearing once. As for time point: late sampling 161 to 241 days after vaccination in three convalescent patients. As for treatment: roughly 10-day PBMC culture with coronavirus spike peptide pools or control peptides (ViraFEST assay). Using peptide pools, antigen-specific T cells were expanded in ViraFEST before TCRs were sequenced. Cultures got half-medium changes with IL-2 on days 3 and 7. This clonotype has more than one count but fewer than ten. Its antigen is unidentified.

The chain couples TRBV6-1 to TRBJ2-5; D is ambiguous. The specimen comprised CD4+ T cells from blood, cultured in vitro, sampled about 7 months after SARS-CoV-2 vaccination. This receptor was obtained from a human donor who had recovered from COVID-19. CDR3 in amino acids: CASSRAARETQYF. CDR3 nucleotides: TGTGCCAGCAGTCGGGCTGCTCGGGAGACCCAGTACTTC.